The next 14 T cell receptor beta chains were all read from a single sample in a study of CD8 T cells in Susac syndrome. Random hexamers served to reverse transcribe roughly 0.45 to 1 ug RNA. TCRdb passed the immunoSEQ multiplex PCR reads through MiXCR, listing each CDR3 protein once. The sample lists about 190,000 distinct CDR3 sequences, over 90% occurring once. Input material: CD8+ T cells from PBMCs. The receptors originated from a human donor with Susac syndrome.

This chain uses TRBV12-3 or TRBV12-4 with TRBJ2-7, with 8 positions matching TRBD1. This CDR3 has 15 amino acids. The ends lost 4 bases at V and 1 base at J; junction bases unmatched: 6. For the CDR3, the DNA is TGTGCCAGCAGTTGGTCAAGACAGGGGTCCTACGAGCAGTACTTC. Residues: CASSWSRQGSYEQYF.

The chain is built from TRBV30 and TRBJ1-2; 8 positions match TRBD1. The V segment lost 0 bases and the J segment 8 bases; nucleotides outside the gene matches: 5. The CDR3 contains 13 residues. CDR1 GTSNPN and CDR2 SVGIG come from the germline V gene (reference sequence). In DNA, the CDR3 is TGTGCCTGGAGTGTACGACAGGGGCTGGGCTACACCTTC. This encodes CAWSVRQGLGYTF.

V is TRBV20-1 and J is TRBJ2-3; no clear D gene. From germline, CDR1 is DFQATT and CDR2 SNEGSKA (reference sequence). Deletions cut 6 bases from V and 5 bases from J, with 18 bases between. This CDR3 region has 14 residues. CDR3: CSARIVIDEDTQYF. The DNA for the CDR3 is TGCAGTGCCCGGATTGTAATTGATGAAGATACGCAGTATTTT.

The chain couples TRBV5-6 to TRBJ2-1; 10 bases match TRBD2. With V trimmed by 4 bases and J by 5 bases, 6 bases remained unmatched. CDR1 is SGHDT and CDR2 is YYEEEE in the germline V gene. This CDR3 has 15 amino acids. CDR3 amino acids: CASSNQRGGNNEQFF. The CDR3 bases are TGTGCCAGCAGCAACCAGCGGGGGGGGAACAATGAGCAGTTCTTC. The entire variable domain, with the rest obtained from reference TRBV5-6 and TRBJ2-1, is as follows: DAGVTQSPTHLIKTRGQQVTLRCSPKSGHDTVSWYQQALGQGPQFIFQYYEEEERQRGNFPDRFSGHQFPNYSSELNVNALLLGDSALYLCASSNQRGGNNEQFFGPGTRLTVL.

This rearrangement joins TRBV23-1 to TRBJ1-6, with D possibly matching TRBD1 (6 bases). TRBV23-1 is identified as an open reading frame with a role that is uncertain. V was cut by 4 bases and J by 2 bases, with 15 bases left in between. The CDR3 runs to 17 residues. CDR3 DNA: TGCGCCAGCAGTCTTCCCTCAGGGGAACCCTATAATTCACCCCTCCACTTT. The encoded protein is CASSLPSGEPYNSPLHF.

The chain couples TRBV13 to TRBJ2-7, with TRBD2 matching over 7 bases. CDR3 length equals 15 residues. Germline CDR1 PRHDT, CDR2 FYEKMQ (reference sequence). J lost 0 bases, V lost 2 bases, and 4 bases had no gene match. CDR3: CASSLPSGRSYEQYF. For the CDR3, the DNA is TGTGCCAGCAGCTTACCTAGCGGTCGCTCCTACGAGCAGTACTTC. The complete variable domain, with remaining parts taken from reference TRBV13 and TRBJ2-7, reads AAGVIQSPRHLIKEKRETATLKCYPIPRHDTVYWYQQGPGQDPQFLISFYEKMQSDKGSIPDRFSAQQFSDYHSELNMSSLELGDSALYFCASSLPSGRSYEQYFGPGTRLTVT.

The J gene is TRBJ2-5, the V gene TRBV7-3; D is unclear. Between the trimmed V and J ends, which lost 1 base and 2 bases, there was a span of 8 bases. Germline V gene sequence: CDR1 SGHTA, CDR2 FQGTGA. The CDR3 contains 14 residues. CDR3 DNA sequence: TGTGCCAGCAGCTTAAGCGGTCCGCAAGAGACCCAGTACTTC. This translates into CASSLSGPQETQYF. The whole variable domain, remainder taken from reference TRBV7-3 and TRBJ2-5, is GAGVSQTPSNKVTEKGKYVELRCDPISGHTALYWYRQSLGQGPEFLIYFQGTGAADDSGLPNDRFFAVRPEGSVSTLKIQRTERGDSAVYLCASSLSGPQETQYFGPGTRLLVL.

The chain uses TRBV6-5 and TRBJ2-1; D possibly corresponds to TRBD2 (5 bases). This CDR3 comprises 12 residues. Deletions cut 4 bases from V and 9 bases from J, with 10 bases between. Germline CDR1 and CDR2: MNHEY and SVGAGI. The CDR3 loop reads CASSFPGSEQFF. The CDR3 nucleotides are TGTGCCAGCAGTTTCCCGGGGAGTGAGCAGTTCTTC.

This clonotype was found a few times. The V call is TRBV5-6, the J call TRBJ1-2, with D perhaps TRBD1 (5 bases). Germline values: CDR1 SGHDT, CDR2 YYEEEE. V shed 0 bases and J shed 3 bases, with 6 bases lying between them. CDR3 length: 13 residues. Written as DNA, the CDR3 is TGTGCCAGCAGCTTGGGGGGGTACTATGGCTACACCTTC. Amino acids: CASSLGGYYGYTF.

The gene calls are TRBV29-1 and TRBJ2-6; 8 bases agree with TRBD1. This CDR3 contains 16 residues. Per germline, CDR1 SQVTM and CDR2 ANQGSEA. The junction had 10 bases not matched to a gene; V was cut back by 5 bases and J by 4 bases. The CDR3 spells CSVPSTDRVGANVLTF. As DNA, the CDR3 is TGCAGCGTTCCTTCAACGGACAGGGTAGGGGCCAACGTCCTGACTTTC.

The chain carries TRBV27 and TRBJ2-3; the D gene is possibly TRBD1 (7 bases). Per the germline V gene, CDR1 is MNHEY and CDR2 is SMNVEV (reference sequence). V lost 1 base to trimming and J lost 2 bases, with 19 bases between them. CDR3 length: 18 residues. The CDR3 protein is CASSLYKGQTRSTDTQYF. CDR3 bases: TGTGCCAGCAGTTTATATAAGGGACAGACTAGATCCACAGATACGCAGTATTTT.

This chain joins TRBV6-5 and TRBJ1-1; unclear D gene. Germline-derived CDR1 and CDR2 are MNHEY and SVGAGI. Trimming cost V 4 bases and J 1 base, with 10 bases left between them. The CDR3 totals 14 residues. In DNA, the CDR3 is TGTGCCAGCAGTTCTTGGACCCAGAACACTGAAGCTTTCTTT. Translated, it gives CASSSWTQNTEAFF.

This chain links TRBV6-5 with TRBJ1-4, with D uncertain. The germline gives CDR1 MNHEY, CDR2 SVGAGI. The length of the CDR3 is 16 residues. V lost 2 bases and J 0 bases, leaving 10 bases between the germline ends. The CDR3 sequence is CASSYDALSTNEKLFF. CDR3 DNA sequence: TGTGCCAGCAGTTACGACGCCCTGTCAACTAATGAAAAACTGTTTTTT.

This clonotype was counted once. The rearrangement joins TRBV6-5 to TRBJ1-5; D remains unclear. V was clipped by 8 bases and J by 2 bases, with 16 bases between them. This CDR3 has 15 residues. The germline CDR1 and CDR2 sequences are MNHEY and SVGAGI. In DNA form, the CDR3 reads TGTGCCAGCCGCCAGACCCTGTGGGGCAATCAGCCCCAGCATTTT. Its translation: CASRQTLWGNQPQHF.